In this sample, the clone carrying this T cell receptor beta chain turned up a few times. Its antigen remains unknown. The data derive from a study of blood T cells in healthy people across ages. Study context: For every two T cells, template switching captured about one barcoded beta molecule. Study-wide points: It was held that the diversity estimates obtained from one million T cells were underestimates. Getting older went along with TCR beta diversity per million T cells dropping roughly linearly.

Next came a second PCR, run for roughly 6 to 11 cycles, which used a sample-barcoded 5' primer along with a J-beta primer mix. TCRdb reprocessed the 5' RACE reads via MiXCR and lists one record per CDR3 protein. This repertoire shows 700,000 to 950,000 distinct CDR3 sequences, around 40% found once; its top ten account for 20% to 25%. The CDR3 consists of 19 residues. From germline, CDR1 is LGHDT and CDR2 YNNKEL (reference sequence). The ends were cut back, 3 bases at V and 0 bases at J, with 21 bases in the middle. Input material: blood. The sequence came from a woman aged 55-70 years in good health. The rearrangement joins TRBV3-1 to TRBJ1-5; perhaps TRBD1 as D (6 bases). The CDR3 DNA sequence: TGTGCCAGCAGCCATCGCGGACAGTGGAGACCAGATAGCAATCAGCCCCAGCATTTT. It is translated as CASSHRGQWRPDSNQPQHF.